Below are 32 T cell receptor beta chains sequenced from a single sample in a study of CD8+ T cells in alopecia areata. Extracted RNA was reverse transcribed, and the resulting cDNA served as sequencing template. Assay: immunoSEQ multiplex PCR; the TCRdb copy retains only in-frame clones and omits some. The profile covers 290,000 or so clones, none occurring a single time. Scientists pooled cutaneous lymph node cells and sorted them on CD4, CD8alpha, NKG2D, NKG2ACE and other markers. What was sequenced was CD4+ T cells sorted from a lymph node. Source of these receptors: a C3H/HeJ mouse with alopecia areata. This mouse strain has H2-k as its MHC haplotype.

About this clone: Mouse germline and gene names are used. The CDR3 end lies 4 residues beyond the end of the read and is filled in from the germline J gene. This same CDR3 is encoded by further DNA sequences in the sample. This chain links TRBV5 with TRBJ2-7, with 7 bases matching TRBD1. Per the germline V gene, CDR1 is LGHNA and CDR2 is YNLKQL (reference sequence). V was pared by 4 bases and J by 3 bases, with 3 bases of the junction left unmatched. CDR3 length: 13 amino acids. The covered CDR3 bases are TGTGCCAGCAGCCCCCCAGGGGGCTAT. This translates into CASSPPGGY. The whole CDR3 protein reads CASSPPGGYEQYF.

This clone turned up a few times. The listed genes are named as in mouse. The read ends 4 residues shy of where the CDR3 ends; the end is completed using the germline J gene. This chain links TRBV14 with TRBJ2-2, with 9 bases fitting TRBD1. The CDR3 is made up of 15 amino acids. From germline, CDR1 is SGHDT and CDR2 FRDEAV. Trimming removed 4 bases from V and 2 bases from J; junction bases left unmatched: 3. CDR3 sequence: CASSHRGRNTGQLYF. CDR3 DNA (partial): TGTGCCAGCAGTCACAGGGGGCGGAACACCGGG.

The table lists this clone with a few counts. The genes are named according to mouse. The read gets to within 4 residues of the CDR3 end, and the germline J gene fills in the rest. The genes are TRBV13-2 and TRBJ2-2; tentatively, D is TRBD1 (6 bases). The germline V and J ends were trimmed by 5 bases and 0 bases, with 11 bases remaining between them. Germline V gene data show CDR1 as NNHNN and CDR2 as SYGAGS (reference sequence). CDR3 length: 15 amino acids. Here the CDR3 reads CASGGTNANTGQLYF. The sequenced part of the CDR3 DNA is TGTGCCAGCGGGGGGACAAATGCAAACACCGGG.

With respect to this clone: Gene names follow the mouse nomenclature. The observed sequence ends 4 residues before the CDR3 terminus, with the missing tail filled in from the germline J gene. The rearrangement joins TRBV13-2 to TRBJ2-5; the match to TRBD2 covers 12 bases. The CDR3 loop spans 17 amino acids. Germline-derived CDR1 and CDR2 are NNHNN and SYGAGS (reference sequence). CDR3 in amino acids: CASGDRLGGRGGDTQYF. The CDR3 bases that were read are TGTGCCAGCGGTGACAGACTGGGGGGGCGCGGGGGAGAC.

Only a few counts were recorded for this clone. Mouse names are used for the genes. The read finishes 4 residues shy of the CDR3 end, and the germline J gene is used to complete it. This chain links TRBV5 with TRBJ2-5, with TRBD2 identical over 8 bases. The CDR3 runs 16 residues. The ends lost 1 base at V and 2 bases at J; junction bases unmatched: 5. Germline V gene data show CDR1 as LGHNA and CDR2 as YNLKQL (reference sequence). The sequenced part of the CDR3 DNA is TGTGCCAGCAGCCAAGGGTTTGGGGGGGTCCAAGAC. Translated: CASSQGFGGVQD. The full CDR3 protein is CASSQGFGGVQDTQYF.

This clone was observed a handful of times. Genes here carry mouse names. The missing CDR3 end, 4 residues past where the read stops, is filled in from the germline J gene. Other DNA sequences from this sample encode an identical CDR3 as well. The chain couples TRBV31 to TRBJ1-1, with D possibly matching TRBD1 (6 bases). The CDR3 is 13 amino acids. Germline V gene lookup returns CDR1 GKSSPN and CDR2 SITVG. Trimming cost V 5 bases and J 0 bases, with 10 bases left between them. The chain's CDR3 is CAWGGQANTEVFF. Partial CDR3 DNA: TGTGCCTGGGGGGGGCAAGCAAACACA.

This clone was seen a few times. These gene names are mouse names. The read ends 4 residues shy of where the CDR3 ends; the end is completed using the germline J gene. The V call is TRBV17, the J call TRBJ2-2, with D hard to call. The CDR3 totals 15 residues. V shed 0 bases and J shed 1 base, with 6 bases lying between them. Germline lookup yields CDR1 MNHDT and CDR2 YYDKIL. Partial CDR3 DNA: TGTGCTAGCAGTAGAGAAACTTTAAACACCGGG. Translating it yields CASSRETLNTG. The full CDR3 is CASSRETLNTGQLYF.

Regarding this clone: Germline and genes here are mouse. Coverage ceases 4 residues before the CDR3 finishes, and the germline J gene fills in the end. This rearrangement joins TRBV19 to TRBJ2-4; 10 bases fit TRBD2. Germline CDR1 FNHDT, CDR2 SITEND (reference sequence). The CDR3 extends over 17 amino acids. The J segment lost 0 bases and the V segment lost 5 bases, leaving 9 bases of the junction unmatched. The part of the CDR3 DNA that was read is TGTGCCAGCAGCCCAACCGGGACTGGGGTTAGTCAAAAC. As protein: CASSPTGTGVSQN. The CDR3 reads in full as CASSPTGTGVSQNTLYF.

This clone was seen ten or more times. The genes and germline here are from mouse. From the germline J gene comes the end of the CDR3, since the read stops 4 residues before it. Other DNA sequences in the sample encode the same CDR3. The chain carries TRBV13-1 and TRBJ2-3, with TRBD1 matching over 10 bases. Germline V gene data show CDR1 as NSHNY and CDR2 as SYGAGN. CDR3 length equals 15 residues. V was pared by 2 bases and J by 0 bases, with 0 bases of the junction left unmatched. Incomplete CDR3 DNA: TGTGCCAGCAGTGAGGGACAGGGGAGTGCAGAA. Amino acids: CASSEGQGSAE. From start to end, the CDR3 is CASSEGQGSAETLYF.

In this sample, this clone turned up a few times. Gene names are mouse gene names. The read ends 4 residues shy of where the CDR3 ends; the end is completed using the germline J gene. This sample includes further DNA sequences coding for the same CDR3. The J gene is TRBJ2-3, the V gene TRBV19; D gene uncertain. The CDR3 extends over 13 amino acids. Germline CDR1 is FNHDT and CDR2 is SITEND (reference sequence). V was shortened by 2 bases and J by 3 bases, with 7 bases between the two germline ends. Here the CDR3 reads CASSMGRAETLYF. The CDR3 bases that were read are TGTGCCAGCAGTATGGGGAGGGCAGAA.

Comment on this clone: Each gene name is a mouse one. The CDR3 end is not reached by the read, which stops 4 residues before it; the germline J gene fills it in. Other DNA sequences of this sample code for an identical CDR3. V usage is TRBV13-1 and J usage is TRBJ2-7; D not certain. This CDR3 spans 12 amino acids. Germline CDR1 NSHNY, CDR2 SYGAGN. This CDR3 reads CASSDANYEQYF. CDR3 bases read: TGTGCCAGCAGTGATGCTAATTAT.

Only a few counts were recorded for this clone. A single base separates this from a much larger clone, so it may be a read error. Gene names and germline match the mouse. The missing CDR3 end, 4 residues past where the read stops, is filled in from the germline J gene. The identical CDR3 is also encoded by other nucleotide sequences in the sample. This sequence joins TRBV13-3 and TRBJ2-7, with 11 positions matching TRBD2. The CDR3 runs to 13 residues. Germline loops: CDR1 NNHDY, CDR2 SYVADS. The CDR3 sequence: CASSETGGDEQYF. The sequenced part of the CDR3 DNA is TGTGCCAGCAGTGAGACTGGGGGGGAT.

About this clone: The genes and germline here are from mouse. The observed sequence ends 4 residues before the CDR3 terminus, with the missing tail filled in from the germline J gene. The chain recombines TRBV13-3 with TRBJ1-1; no firm D call. The CDR3 loop spans 15 amino acids. V was pared by 0 bases and J by 0 bases, with 9 bases between. The V gene's germline CDR1 is NNHDY and CDR2 SYVADS. The CDR3 region is CASSDEAGANTEVFF. CDR3 DNA (partial): TGTGCCAGCAGTGATGAGGCAGGTGCAAACACA.

The sample holds a few counts of this clone. These gene names are mouse names. The DNA ends 4 residues before the CDR3 does, and the rest of the CDR3 is filled in from the germline J gene. V is TRBV13-2 and J is TRBJ2-1; a weak D match, TRBD1 (6 bases). The V end lost 1 base, the J end lost 1 base, and 9 bases lay between the germline ends. Germline CDR1 reads NNHNN; CDR2 reads SYGAGS (reference sequence). The CDR3 consists of 15 residues. The part of the CDR3 DNA that was read is TGTGCCAGCGGTGATTGGAGGGGGAACTATGCT. As protein: CASGDWRGNYA. The whole CDR3 reads CASGDWRGNYAEQFF.

This clone has only a few counts. Here the gene names and germline are mouse. The CDR3 end falls 4 residues outside the read, so it is completed with the germline J gene. Other DNA sequences from this sample encode an identical CDR3 as well. This chain uses TRBV13-2 with TRBJ1-2, with 8 bases matching TRBD1. The CDR3 has 13 residues. The V gene end was trimmed by 5 bases and the J gene end by 3 bases; junction bases not matched to a gene: 3. CDR1 is NNHNN, CDR2 SYGAGS, per germline (reference sequence). Here the CDR3 reads CASGDREDSDYTF. The covered CDR3 bases are TGTGCCAGCGGGGACAGGGAGGACTCC.

This clone has only a few counts. Mouse gene names and germline throughout. CDR3 bases read: TGTGCCAGCAGTTCCCTGGGACAGTTGGAGAAAAACACA. Encoded protein: CASSSLGQLEKNT. The entire CDR3 sequence reads CASSSLGQLEKNTEVFF. The gene calls are TRBV19 and TRBJ1-1, with TRBD1 matching over 7 bases. Read coverage stops 4 residues before the CDR3 terminus; the germline J gene supplies the remainder. CDR1 and CDR2 (germline): FNHDT, SITEND (reference sequence). V lost 4 bases, J lost 1 base, and 13 bases stayed unmatched. CDR3 size: 17 residues.

This clone was counted a few times. A much larger clone is a single base away; this may be a read error. Genes here carry mouse names. The DNA ends 4 residues before the CDR3 does, and the rest of the CDR3 is filled in from the germline J gene. This chain links TRBV19 with TRBJ2-2; TRBD1 matches at 9 bases. V shed 4 bases, J shed 1 base, and the junction held 2 bases outside the gene matches. The CDR3 is 15 residues long. Looked up from germline, CDR1 is FNHDT and CDR2 is SITEND (reference sequence). The sequenced part of the CDR3 DNA is TGTGCCAGCAGTCGACAGGGGGTAAACACCGGG. Its translation is CASSRQGVNTG. The whole CDR3 reads CASSRQGVNTGQLYF.

This clone has at least ten counts. The germline and genes are mouse ones. With the read ending 4 residues before the CDR3 end, the germline J gene is used to fill in that end. The chain joins TRBV1 to TRBJ1-2; D call uncertain. The CDR3 length is 15 residues. The V gene lost 1 base and the J gene lost 0 bases, with 9 bases spanning the gap. The germline V gene encodes CDR1 NSQYPW and CDR2 LRSPGD (reference sequence). The chain's CDR3 is CTCSAGTHSNSDYTF. Partial CDR3 DNA: TGCACCTGCAGTGCAGGTACCCATTCAAACTCC. Supplemented by reference TRBV1 and TRBJ1-2, the full variable domain reads VTLLEQNPRWRLVPRGQAVNLRCILKNSQYPWMSWYQQDLQKQLQWLFTLRSPGDKEVKSLPGADYLATRVTDTELRLQVANMSQGRTLYCTCSAGTHSNSDYTFGSGTRLLVI.

The sample holds a few counts of this clone. Gene names follow the mouse nomenclature. With the read ending 4 residues before the CDR3 end, the germline J gene is used to fill in that end. This sample also contains other DNA sequences that code for the same CDR3. The chain uses TRBV19 and TRBJ2-7; no definite D call. Germline V CDR1 and CDR2: FNHDT, SITEND (reference sequence). The CDR3 has 11 residues. Incomplete CDR3 DNA: TGTGCCAGCAGTAAGCAGTAT. Its translation: CASSKQY. The whole CDR3 region reads CASSKQYEQYF.

A word on this clone: All gene names here are mouse names. CDR3 amino acids: CASSTWGLYAEQFF. The CDR3 DNA, read in part, is TGTGCTAGCAGTACCTGGGGGCTCTATGCT. The chain joins TRBV17 to TRBJ2-1, with D perhaps TRBD2 (7 bases). The read halts 4 residues ahead of the CDR3 end, with the missing end drawn from the germline J gene. Between the trimmed V and J ends, which lost 4 bases and 3 bases, there was a span of 10 bases. This CDR3 region has 14 residues. The germline V gene encodes CDR1 MNHDT and CDR2 YYDKIL.

This clone appeared a few times. Germline and genes: mouse. The read ends 4 residues before the CDR3 terminus; that terminus is restored from the germline J gene. The chain uses TRBV13-3 and TRBJ1-2; 10 bases match TRBD1. Germline V gene sequence: CDR1 NNHDY, CDR2 SYVADS. This CDR3 region has 13 residues. Here the CDR3 reads CASSDGTGGDYTF. The DNA read from the CDR3 is TGTGCCAGCAGTGATGGGACAGGGGGC.

Comments on this clone: The genes and germline here are from mouse. From the germline J gene comes the end of the CDR3, since the read stops 4 residues before it. This chain links TRBV19 with TRBJ1-1; D gene uncertain. Trimming left V 2 bases short and J 0 bases short, with 8 bases between. CDR3 length: 14 amino acids. CDR1 is FNHDT and CDR2 is SITEND in the germline V gene (reference sequence). CDR3 amino acids: CASSIPNKNTEVFF. The DNA read from the CDR3 is TGTGCCAGCAGTATCCCAAACAAGAACACA. The full variable domain, with the rest looked up from reference TRBV19 and TRBJ1-1, is GGIITQTPKFLIGQEGQKLTLKCQQNFNHDTMYWYRQDSGKGLRLIYYSITENDLQKGDLSEGYDASREKKSSFSLTVTSAQKNEMAVFLCASSIPNKNTEVFFGKGTRLTVV.

To note about this clone: Gene names denote mouse genes. Coverage ceases 4 residues before the CDR3 finishes, and the germline J gene fills in the end. Additional DNA sequences in this sample encode the identical CDR3. The chain combines TRBV13-3 with TRBJ2-3, with D possibly being TRBD1 (5 bases). V lost 1 base, J lost 3 bases, and 6 bases lay in between. The CDR3 contains 13 residues. The germline V gene encodes CDR1 NNHDY and CDR2 SYVADS. The covered CDR3 bases are TGTGCCAGCAGTGATAGGACAGCAGAA. Translated: CASSDRTAE. The CDR3 in its entirety is CASSDRTAETLYF.

This clone has only a few counts. Gene names and germline refer to mouse. Other nucleotide sequences in the sample specify the same CDR3. The sequenced part of the CDR3 DNA is TGTGCCAGCAGGGACTGGGGGGGGTAT. It specifies CASRDWGGY. The complete CDR3 sequence is CASRDWGGYEQYF. The chain uses TRBV13-3 and TRBJ2-7; 12 bases match TRBD2. The sequence runs out 4 residues before the end of the CDR3; the remainder is reconstructed from the germline J gene. The CDR3 is 13 residues long. Per the germline V gene, CDR1 is NNHDY and CDR2 is SYVADS.

Note on this clone: Gene names denote mouse genes. The read is 4 residues too short to cover the CDR3 end, so that end is filled in from the germline J gene. The V gene is TRBV5, the J gene TRBJ2-7, with 10 positions matching TRBD2. This CDR3 has 15 residues. In germline, CDR1 is LGHNA, CDR2 YNLKQL (reference sequence). J was trimmed by 3 bases and V by 1 base; bases with no gene match: 3. CDR3 DNA, as far as it was read: TGTGCCAGCAGCCAAGCCGGGACTGGGGACTAT. As protein: CASSQAGTGDY. The full CDR3 protein is CASSQAGTGDYEQYF.

With respect to this clone: The listed genes are named as in mouse. The read terminates 3 residues ahead of where the CDR3 ends, so the germline J gene completes it. V usage is TRBV14 and J usage is TRBJ1-6; D is perhaps TRBD1 (5 bases). TRBJ1-6 is an ORF for which the function is uncertain. The CDR3 has 15 residues. CDR1 and CDR2 (germline): SGHDT, FRDEAV. V was clipped by 1 base and J by 2 bases, with 7 bases between them. CDR3 DNA, as far as it was read: TGTGCCAGCAGTTTCCAGGGAACCTATAATTCGCCC. It codes for CASSFQGTYNSP. The entire CDR3 is CASSFQGTYNSPLYF.

This clone was counted at least ten times. The gene names here belong to mouse. The read ends 4 residues shy of where the CDR3 ends; the end is completed using the germline J gene. Within the sample, other DNA sequences also encode this same CDR3. The chain links TRBV19 to TRBJ2-2; 7 nucleotides line up with TRBD1. Germline loops: CDR1 FNHDT, CDR2 SITEND (reference sequence). Trimming cost V 5 bases and J 2 bases; bases outside gene matches: 0. The CDR3 has 13 residues. CDR3 sequence: CASRQGNTGQLYF. Incomplete CDR3 DNA: TGTGCCAGCAGACAGGGGAACACCGGG.

As to this clone: The gene names given are mouse names. The CDR3 end falls 4 residues outside the read, so it is completed with the germline J gene. The rearrangement joins TRBV31 to TRBJ2-2; 10 bases agree with TRBD2. The CDR3 spans 16 residues. V lost 0 bases to trimming and J lost 5 bases; unmatched junction nucleotides: 6. Germline V gene sequence: CDR1 GKSSPN, CDR2 SITVG. The chain's CDR3 is CAWSLIWGGATGQLYF. The CDR3 bases that were read are TGTGCCTGGAGTCTCATCTGGGGGGGCGCAACCGGG.

This clone was seen more than once but under ten times. Genes and germline are mouse. The CDR3 end lies 4 residues beyond the end of the read and is filled in from the germline J gene. This specimen includes other DNA sequences encoding the same CDR3. This chain uses TRBV13-1 with TRBJ2-4, with a tentative D call TRBD2 (5 bases). V was clipped by 1 base and J by 1 base, with 7 bases between them. CDR3 length equals 14 residues. Germline lookup yields CDR1 NSHNY and CDR2 SYGAGN. CDR3 sequence: CASSDWGGQNTLYF. CDR3 bases read: TGTGCCAGCAGTGATTGGGGAGGTCAAAAC.

This clone was found a few times. The listed genes are named as in mouse. Read coverage stops 4 residues before the CDR3 terminus; the germline J gene supplies the remainder. The chain couples TRBV2 to TRBJ2-3; TRBD1 is a possible D gene (6 bases). Germline CDR1 reads LGHNA; CDR2 reads YSYQKL. The CDR3 covers 17 residues. V was shortened by 0 bases and J by 0 bases, with 13 bases between the two germline ends. The sequenced CDR3 bases are TGTGCCAGCAGCCAAGATTCAGCAGGGGATAGTGCAGAA. Its translation: CASSQDSAGDSAE. From start to end, the CDR3 is CASSQDSAGDSAETLYF.

There are a few counts of this clone. Germline and genes: mouse. The sequenced fragment ends 4 residues before the CDR3 boundary, so the rest is inferred from the germline J gene. The J gene is TRBJ1-1, the V gene TRBV14; 8 positions agree with TRBD1. Per germline, CDR1 SGHDT and CDR2 FRDEAV. The CDR3 runs to 13 residues. This CDR3 reads CASSFNDRGEVFF. The covered CDR3 bases are TGTGCCAGCAGTTTCAACGACAGGGGA.

In the case of this clone: Gene and germline names: mouse. The read terminates 4 residues before the CDR3 end, so the remaining end is supplied by the germline J gene. The chain employs TRBV29 and TRBJ2-3, with D possibly TRBD1 on 6 matching bases. This CDR3 spans 15 amino acids. The germline CDR1 and CDR2 sequences are MSHET and SYDVDS. Trimming took off 4 bases at V and 0 bases at J, with 11 bases between the two ends. CDR3 in amino acids: CASSYPGQSAETLYF. CDR3 DNA, as far as it was read: TGTGCTAGCAGTTATCCGGGACAAAGTGCAGAA. The variable domain in full, with the rest retrieved from reference TRBV29 and TRBJ2-3, is DMKVTQMPRYLIKRMGENVLLECGQDMSHETMYWYRQDPGLGLQLIYISYDVDSNSEGDIPKGYRVSRKKREHFSLILDSAKTNQTSVYFCASSYPGQSAETLYFGSGTRLTVL.